The 23 T cell receptor beta chains listed next were all sequenced from one sample in a study of control samples from healthy donors and cancer patients. Profiling relied on immunoSEQ multiplex PCR, and the TCRdb table lists in-frame clones only, not all of them. The profile shows roughly 13,000 clones, around four fifths of them singletons. The sequenced sample was formalin-fixed, paraffin-embedded tissue. The source of these receptors is a male donor with melanoma.

CDR3 residues: CASNIVPGQGTEAFF. CDR3 DNA: TGTGCCAGCAACATCGTCCCGGGACAGGGGACTGAAGCTTTCTTT. The chain joins TRBV6-5 to TRBJ1-1; TRBD1 matches at 10 bases. V shed 7 bases, J shed 5 bases, and the junction held 10 bases outside the gene matches. Per the germline V gene, CDR1 is MNHEY and CDR2 is SVGAGI. This CDR3 contains 15 residues.

This clone was seen a few times. The CDR3 loop reads CASSLVQLYGYTF. DNA of the CDR3: TGTGCCAGCAGCTTGGTACAGCTCTATGGCTACACCTTC. The chain uses TRBV5-6 and TRBJ1-2; unclear D gene. The CDR3 runs 13 residues. Looked up from germline, CDR1 is SGHDT and CDR2 is YYEEEE. V dropped 0 bases and J dropped 4 bases, with 7 bases sitting between them.

This clone showed up just a few times. This chain connects TRBV11-2 to TRBJ1-5, with D possibly matching TRBD1 (6 bases). Trimming removed 6 bases at V and 5 bases at J, with 11 bases between. The CDR3 totals 13 residues. Germline CDR1 and CDR2: SGHAT and FQNNGV. CDR3 residues: CASSLDRDQPQHF. The CDR3 DNA is TGTGCCAGCAGTCTGGACAGAGATCAGCCCCAGCATTTT.

This chain's CDR3 is CASSQSGGGHNEQFF. In DNA form, the CDR3 reads TGTGCCAGCAGCCAAAGTGGCGGGGGTCACAATGAGCAGTTCTTC. The chain employs TRBV14 and TRBJ2-1, with 7 bases fitting TRBD2. The length of the CDR3 is 15 residues. Germline CDR1 SGHDN, CDR2 FVKESK. The ends lost 2 bases at V and 5 bases at J; junction bases unmatched: 6.

This chain links TRBV5-1 with TRBJ2-3; 9 nucleotides align to TRBD2. V shed 4 bases and J 1 base; nucleotides not matched to a gene: 7. CDR3 length: 16 amino acids. Germline CDR1 is SGHRS and CDR2 is YFSETQ. DNA for the CDR3: TGCGCCAGCAGCCCCCCCCAGCGGGGGGGCACAGATACGCAGTATTTT. This gives the protein CASSPPQRGGTDTQYF.

The V and J genes are TRBV10-3 and TRBJ1-1, with unresolved D. V lost 10 bases and J lost 1, with 25 bases in between. Germline lookup yields CDR1 ENHRY and CDR2 SYGVKD. The CDR3 is 17 residues long. The CDR3 spells CATTVVSPVAPNTEAFF. The CDR3 DNA is TGTGCCACCACCGTCGTCTCCCCAGTGGCACCGAACACTGAAGCTTTCTTT.

The chain recombines TRBV19 with TRBJ1-2; D gene uncertain. Germline CDR1 LNHDA, CDR2 SQIVND (reference sequence). This CDR3 has 11 residues. V was cut by 5 bases and J by 7 bases, with 8 bases left in between. The CDR3 protein is CASSALRGYTF. The CDR3 DNA reads as TGTGCCAGTAGTGCTCTGCGTGGCTACACCTTC.

This clone came up a few times. The chain employs TRBV2 and TRBJ2-7, with 10 nucleotides matching TRBD2. Germline CDR1 SNHLY, CDR2 FYNNEI. This CDR3 spans 16 amino acids. Trimming took 2 bases from V and 4 from J; bases not matched to a gene: 8. The CDR3 region is CASSEMGAGGPYEQYF. In DNA form, the CDR3 reads TGTGCCAGCAGTGAAATGGGAGCGGGGGGGCCATACGAGCAGTACTTC.

The chain couples TRBV9 to TRBJ1-1, with a possible D match to TRBD1 (5 bases). Trimming left V 2 bases short and J 2 bases short, with 10 bases between. This CDR3 spans 14 amino acids. The germline V gene has CDR1 SGDLS and CDR2 YYNGEE. The CDR3 DNA reads TGTGCCAGCAGCGTTTTAGGGGATAACACTGAAGCTTTCTTT. This encodes CASSVLGDNTEAFF.

This chain connects TRBV14 to TRBJ2-5; 8 bases are a match to TRBD2. Unmatched junction bases numbered 11, after V lost 0 bases and J lost 5 bases. This CDR3 region has 17 residues. The V gene's germline CDR1 is SGHDN and CDR2 FVKESK. CDR3 loop: CASSQDAGGGPRETQYF. The DNA for the CDR3 is TGTGCCAGCAGCCAAGATGCAGGCGGGGGGCCGAGGGAGACCCAGTACTTC.

J is TRBJ2-7 and V is TRBV6-2 or TRBV6-3; D remains ambiguous. The CDR3 has 16 amino acids. Germline-derived CDR1 and CDR2 are MNHEY and SVGEGT. Trimming left V 2 bases short and J 2 bases short, with 16 bases between. CDR3 nucleotides: TGTGCCAGCAGTTACCCTAAAGACGCGATCCCCTACGAGCAGTACTTC. This gives the protein CASSYPKDAIPYEQYF.

The count of this clone is one. The chain joins TRBV20-1 to TRBJ1-1; the D gene is possibly TRBD1 (5 bases). CDR3 length: 11 amino acids. CDR1 and CDR2 from the germline V gene are DFQATT and SNEGSKA (reference sequence). V was clipped by 7 bases and J by 5 bases, with 11 bases between them. The CDR3, as DNA: TGCAGTGTAGTCAGGGAGACTGAAGCTTTCTTT. This encodes CSVVRETEAFF.

This chain joins TRBV2 and TRBJ2-1; 11 bases agree with TRBD2. Trimming removed 5 bases from V and 9 bases from J; junction bases left unmatched: 9. The CDR3 loop spans 15 amino acids. CDR1 and CDR2 (germline): SNHLY, FYNNEI. The CDR3 reads CASSPTSGVSTEQFF. As DNA, the CDR3 is TGTGCCAGCAGTCCGACTAGCGGGGTTAGTACTGAGCAGTTCTTC.

A note on this clone: Germline and junction disagree at one end, which may indicate a read error. The chain couples TRBV12-3 or TRBV12-4 to TRBJ2-3; the match to TRBD2 covers 9 bases. CDR3 length equals 13 residues. In DNA, the CDR3 is TGTGCCAGCAGCGGGACTAGCAGAGATACGCAGTATTTT. It codes for CASSGTSRDTQYF.

V and J are TRBV7-8 and TRBJ2-3, with 10 positions matching TRBD2. Germline CDR1 and CDR2: SGHVS and FQNEAQ. V lost 3 bases, J lost 3 bases, and 3 bases stayed unmatched. CDR3 length equals 15 residues. This CDR3 reads CASSFGSGGTDTQYF. In nucleotides, the CDR3 is TGTGCCAGCAGCTTTGGTAGCGGGGGGACAGATACGCAGTATTTT.

The rearrangement links TRBV3-1 (or the pseudogene TRBV3-2) to TRBJ1-2; 7 bases line up with TRBD1. The germline V gene encodes CDR1 LGHDT and CDR2 YNNKEL (reference sequence). The CDR3 runs 13 residues. Trimming took 4 bases from V and 2 from J; bases not matched to a gene: 1. CDR3 protein: CASSPGQNYGYTF. The CDR3 DNA reads as TGTGCCAGCAGCCCGGGACAGAACTATGGCTACACCTTC.

A single count supports this clone. The chain couples TRBV5-1 to TRBJ1-2; D is undetermined. CDR1 and CDR2 (germline): SGHRS, YFSETQ. The CDR3 loop spans 15 amino acids. Trimming removed 4 bases at V and 1 base at J, with 14 bases between. The CDR3 sequence is CASSPGPGGNYGYTF. CDR3 nucleotide sequence: TGCGCCAGCAGCCCCGGACCGGGCGGTAACTATGGCTACACCTTC.

This clone has a single count. The genes are TRBV7-3 and TRBJ1-2; 8 bases are shared with TRBD1. V was pared by 5 bases and J by 4 bases, with 6 bases of the junction left unmatched. In germline, CDR1 is SGHTA, CDR2 FQGTGA. This CDR3 is 14 amino acids long. In nucleotides, the CDR3 is TGTGCCAGCAGCCGTGGACAGGGAGGCTATGGCTACACCTTC. As protein: CASSRGQGGYGYTF.

The chain joins TRBV7-6 to TRBJ2-2; 7 nucleotides line up with TRBD1. This CDR3 spans 17 amino acids. CDR1 SGHVS and CDR2 FNYEAQ come from the germline V gene. After removal of 5 bases from V and 0 bases from J, the junction contained 9 bases not matched to a gene. The DNA of the CDR3 is TGTGCCAGCAGCCAAGACAGGGTTTCTTCGAACACCGGGGAGCTGTTTTTT. Translation: CASSQDRVSSNTGELFF.

The chain is built from TRBV5-4 and TRBJ2-5; D is perhaps TRBD1 (6 bases). Germline V gene sequence: CDR1 SGHNT, CDR2 YYREEE (reference sequence). This CDR3 is built from 15 residues. V lost 5 bases and J 5 bases, leaving 19 bases between the germline ends. The chain's CDR3 is CASSITQGLGETQYF. The CDR3 region has the DNA TGTGCCAGCAGTATTACTCAGGGGTTAGGGGAGACCCAGTACTTC.

The chain is built from TRBV2 and TRBJ1-2; no firm D call. Germline V lookup: CDR1 SNHLY, CDR2 FYNNEI. The CDR3 is 12 residues long. CDR3 in DNA: TGTGTCATCACAAACGGGGTGGGCGGCTACACCTTC. It encodes CVITNGVGGYTF.

This clone was counted once. CDR3 sequence (DNA): TGTGCCAGCAGCCCATACAATTCACCCCTCCACTTT. This codes for CASSPYNSPLHF. V is TRBV12-3 or TRBV12-4 and J is TRBJ1-6; D call uncertain. The V end lost 6 bases, the J end lost 7 bases, and 7 bases lay between the germline ends. CDR3 length: 12 residues.

J is TRBJ1-1 and V is TRBV5-1; no firm D call. The CDR3 has 11 amino acids. Trimming stripped 7 bases from V and 5 bases from J, with 9 bases between. CDR1 and CDR2 (germline): SGHRS, YFSETQ. Written as DNA, the CDR3 is TGCGCCAGCTGGACCGGGACTGAAGCTTTCTTT. This encodes CASWTGTEAFF.